The 16 T cell receptor beta chains reported below all come from one sample, sequenced in a study of shared T cell receptors in the human thymus. Profiled with immunoSEQ multiplex PCR; TCRdb holds only in-frame clones, not every one. The sample lists hundreds of thousands of clones; around nine tenths were seen once. These same records also appear under a second study, on human thymus T cells.

Sequencing was carried out using thymocytes. These receptors were obtained from a boy in the first two years of life with a congenital heart defect.

The chain is built from TRBV10-2 and TRBJ2-5; 9 bases agree with TRBD1. V lost 0 bases, J lost 4 bases, and 3 bases stayed unmatched. The CDR3 totals 15 residues. The germline V gene encodes CDR1 WSHSY and CDR2 SAAADI. The CDR3 nucleotides read TGCGCCAGCAGTGAGTCCGACAGGGGGGGAGAGACCCAGTACTTC. Protein product: CASSESDRGGETQYF.

This clone is a singleton in its sample. The chain recombines TRBV7-2 with TRBJ1-2; D is perhaps TRBD1 (5 bases). The CDR3 has 12 residues. Germline CDR1 reads SGHTA; CDR2 reads FQGNSA. V was trimmed by 5 bases and J by 5 bases, leaving 9 bases between them. The CDR3 DNA reads TGTGCCAGCAGCAGCGGGGGTTATGGCTACACCTTC. It yields the protein CASSSGGYGYTF.

J is TRBJ2-7 and V is TRBV7-3; D call uncertain. The CDR3 is made up of 15 amino acids. Germline V gene lookup returns CDR1 SGHTA and CDR2 FQGTGA. V lost 0 bases to trimming and J lost 2 bases, with 11 bases between them. The CDR3 DNA sequence: TGTGCCAGCAGCTTAACCGGGTCACCGACCTACGAGCAGTACTTC. The encoded protein is CASSLTGSPTYEQYF.

On this clone: The junction shows a germline mismatch at one end, possibly a read error. This chain joins TRBV5-4 and TRBJ2-7; 7 bases fit TRBD2. CDR3 size: 12 residues. Per germline, CDR1 SGHNT and CDR2 YYREEE (reference sequence). The CDR3, as DNA: TGTGCCAGCAGCTTGGGGCGGGAGAGCATAGACTTC. Protein product: CASSLGRESIDF.

This rearrangement joins TRBV4-1 to TRBJ2-7, with D perhaps matching TRBD1 (5 bases). The CDR3 runs 16 residues. V gave up 3 bases and J gave up 4 bases, with 19 bases separating them. Germline CDR1 and CDR2: MGHRA and YSYEKL. The CDR3 sequence: CASSHLRGQEFYEQYF. DNA for the CDR3: TGCGCCAGCAGCCATCTAAGGGGCCAGGAGTTTTACGAGCAGTACTTC.

This clone showed up just once. V is TRBV7-6 and J is TRBJ2-3; 13 positions match TRBD2. Germline V gene data show CDR1 as SGHVS and CDR2 as FNYEAQ. V was clipped by 1 base and J by 4 bases; unmatched bases: 2. The CDR3 is 16 amino acids. The CDR3 is CASSLGLAGGPDTQYF. In DNA form, the CDR3 reads TGTGCCAGCAGCTTAGGACTAGCGGGAGGCCCAGATACGCAGTATTTT.

The rearrangement links TRBV28 to TRBJ2-7; TRBD2 matches 13 bases. With V trimmed by 5 bases and J by 2 bases, 12 bases remained unmatched. Germline-derived CDR1 and CDR2 are MDHEN and SYDVKM. The CDR3 consists of 18 residues. The CDR3 bases are TGTGCCAGCAGTCTAAGACGGAGACTAGCGGGAGGCGCCTACGAGCAGTACTTC. This codes for CASSLRRRLAGGAYEQYF.

The V call is TRBV14, the J call TRBJ2-2; 10 nucleotides align to TRBD1. Germline CDR1 SGHDN, CDR2 FVKESK. This CDR3 is 17 amino acids long. V shed 4 bases, J shed 6 bases, and the junction held 11 bases outside the gene matches. CDR3 region: CASSPSYGQGEAGELFF. CDR3 sequence (DNA): TGTGCCAGCAGCCCGAGCTATGGACAGGGGGAAGCCGGGGAGCTGTTTTTT.

This chain links TRBV2 with TRBJ2-3, with 13 bases that match TRBD2. CDR1 SNHLY and CDR2 FYNNEI come from the germline V gene. Losses at the gene ends were 7 bases for V and 3 bases for J; bases not matched to a gene: 4. This CDR3 is 15 amino acids long. CDR3 bases: TGTGCCAGCATTGGACTAGCGGGAGAAACAGATACGCAGTATTTT. Protein: CASIGLAGETDTQYF.

The genes are TRBV6-1 and TRBJ2-2, with a possible D match to TRBD2 (6 bases). Germline CDR1 is MNHNS and CDR2 is SASEGT. V was cut by 7 bases and J by 0 bases, with 9 bases left in between. The CDR3 is made up of 14 amino acids. The CDR3 sequence is CASTGGANTGELFF. In nucleotides, the CDR3 is TGTGCCAGCACCGGGGGTGCGAACACCGGGGAGCTGTTTTTT.

The chain links TRBV14 to TRBJ2-7; D may be TRBD1 (6 bases). The CDR3 runs 15 residues. V gave up 3 bases and J gave up 6 bases, with 18 bases separating them. Germline V gene sequence: CDR1 SGHDN, CDR2 FVKESK. The DNA for the CDR3 is TGTGCCAGCAGCCAGGGGGCAGGGGCTCCCGCCGAGCAGTACTTC. Translated: CASSQGAGAPAEQYF.

The chain is built from TRBV7-9 and TRBJ1-2, with no clear D. The CDR3 loop spans 15 amino acids. The germline gives CDR1 SEHNR, CDR2 FQNEAQ (reference sequence). Trimming pared 1 base from V and 3 bases from J, leaving 12 bases between. CDR3 loop: CASSLGGPRHYGYTF. The CDR3 nucleotides are TGTGCCAGCAGCTTAGGTGGGCCTCGGCACTATGGCTACACCTTC.

This sequence joins TRBV4-3 and TRBJ2-7, with TRBD2 identical over 11 bases. The length of the CDR3 is 15 residues. V lost 3 bases and J lost 4; bases outside the gene matches: 5. Germline V gene sequence: CDR1 LGHNA, CDR2 YSLEER. The CDR3 region is CASSHLAGGEYEQYF. As DNA, the CDR3 is TGCGCCAGCAGCCACTTAGCGGGAGGGGAGTACGAGCAGTACTTC.

In the case of this clone: Other nucleotide sequences in the sample specify the same CDR3. The chain uses TRBV19 and TRBJ1-5, with D uncertain. Germline V gene data show CDR1 as LNHDA and CDR2 as SQIVND (reference sequence). Between the trimmed V and J ends, which lost 3 bases and 0 bases, there was a span of 6 bases. The CDR3 runs to 14 residues. The CDR3 loop reads CASSIAGSNQPQHF. The CDR3, as DNA: TGTGCCAGTAGTATTGCCGGTAGCAATCAGCCCCAGCATTTT.

For the CDR3, the DNA is TGTGCCAGCAGTGAATGGAGGGTGAGGGAGTACTATGGCTACACCTTC. As protein: CASSEWRVREYYGYTF. The J gene is TRBJ1-2, the V gene TRBV2; D gene unclear. CDR1 SNHLY and CDR2 FYNNEI come from the germline V gene. The CDR3 spans 16 residues. V gave up 2 bases and J gave up 3 bases, with 16 bases separating them.

The chain carries TRBV27 and TRBJ1-2; D is possibly TRBD1 (5 bases). V lost 3 bases and J 1 base, leaving 9 bases between the germline ends. The CDR3 has 14 amino acids. The germline CDR1 and CDR2 sequences are MNHEY and SMNVEV (reference sequence). The CDR3 bases are TGTGCCAGCAGTTTGACAGCCCATAACTATGGCTACACCTTC. It translates to CASSLTAHNYGYTF.